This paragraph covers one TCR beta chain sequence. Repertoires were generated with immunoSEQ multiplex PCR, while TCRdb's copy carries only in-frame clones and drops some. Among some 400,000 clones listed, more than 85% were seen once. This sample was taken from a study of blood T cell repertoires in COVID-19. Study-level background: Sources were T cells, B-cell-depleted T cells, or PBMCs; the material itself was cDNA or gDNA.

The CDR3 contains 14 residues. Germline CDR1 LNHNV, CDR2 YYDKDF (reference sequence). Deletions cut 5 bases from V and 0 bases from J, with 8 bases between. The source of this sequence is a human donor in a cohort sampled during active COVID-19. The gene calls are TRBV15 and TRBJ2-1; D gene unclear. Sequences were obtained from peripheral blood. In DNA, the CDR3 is TGTGCCACCAGCGTACGGAGCTCCTACAATGAGCAGTTCTTC. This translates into CATSVRSSYNEQFF.